Below are 25 T cell receptor beta chains sequenced from a single sample in a study of T cells in Graves' hyperthyroidism and ophthalmopathy. Amplified TCR beta CDR3 regions derived from RNA transcripts. With the HTBI primer set, the TCR CDR3 went through a first round of RT-PCR. One entry per CDR3 protein, called by TCRdb with MiXCR from the multiplex PCR reads. The profile covers about 380,000 distinct CDR3 sequences, with less than 20% appearing a single time and 40% taken by the ten largest. Sample: blood. These TCRs come from a man aged 18 to 30 with Graves' ophthalmopathy.

This clonotype was seen a handful of times. This chain links TRBV6-1 with TRBJ2-1; 13 nucleotides match TRBD2. The germline gives CDR1 MNHNS, CDR2 SASEGT. Losses at the gene ends were 6 bases for V and 9 bases for J; bases not matched to a gene: 14. The CDR3 contains 17 residues. In nucleotides, the CDR3 is TGTGCCAGCAGCCTGCCCTTTGGGACTAGCGGGGTGATTGAGCAGTTCTTC. Translating it yields CASSLPFGTSGVIEQFF.

In its sample, this clonotype was seen a few times. This chain uses TRBV15 with TRBJ2-3, with 8 positions matching TRBD1. V was pared by 2 bases and J by 2 bases, with 6 bases of the junction left unmatched. From germline, CDR1 is LNHNV and CDR2 YYDKDF (reference sequence). There are 16 residues in the CDR3. CDR3 bases: TGTGCCACCAGCAGACAGACAGGGGACTCCACAGATACGCAGTATTTT. It encodes CATSRQTGDSTDTQYF.

This clonotype has at least ten counts. The chain couples TRBV6-1 to TRBJ1-1; unclear D gene. V was clipped by 6 bases and J by 6 bases, with 14 bases between them. Germline V gene sequence: CDR1 MNHNS, CDR2 SASEGT. The CDR3 spans 13 residues. CDR3 bases: TGTGCCAGCAGCCTCGACGCTCGGGCTGAAGCTTTCTTT. Translating it yields CASSLDARAEAFF.

The sample holds a few counts of this clonotype. V and J are TRBV19 and TRBJ1-2, with D possibly TRBD1 on 6 matching bases. Germline CDR1 reads LNHDA; CDR2 reads SQIVND (reference sequence). Between the trimmed V and J ends, which lost 4 bases and 5 bases, there was a span of 14 bases. The CDR3 has 14 amino acids. CDR3 region: CASSTTQGLYGYTF. The DNA for the CDR3 is TGTGCCAGTAGTACAACACAGGGACTTTATGGCTACACCTTC.

This chain links TRBV6-5 with TRBJ2-7; 8 positions match TRBD1. Germline-derived CDR1 and CDR2 are MNHEY and SVGAGI. Germline trimming cut 2 bases from V and 3 bases from J; bases unmatched to any gene: 6. The CDR3 totals 15 residues. The CDR3, as DNA: TGTGCCAGCAGTTACCCGGGCAGGGGGCTCTACGAGCAGTACTTC. The encoded protein is CASSYPGRGLYEQYF.

This clonotype was observed many times. The chain uses TRBV11-2 and TRBJ1-6; D is uncertain. The CDR3 spans 13 residues. From germline, CDR1 is SGHAT and CDR2 FQNNGV. Trimming shortened V by 1 base and J by 12 bases, and 10 bases separated the two germline ends. This CDR3 reads CASSLGAGGPLHF. The CDR3 nucleotides are TGTGCCAGCAGCTTAGGGGCGGGCGGACCCCTCCACTTT.

This clonotype was recorded at least ten times. The rearrangement links TRBV18 to TRBJ1-2; D is ambiguous. This CDR3 is 13 amino acids long. From germline, CDR1 is KGHSH and CDR2 LQKENI. V lost 2 bases and J 8 bases, leaving 12 bases between the germline ends. CDR3 DNA sequence: TGTGCCAGCTCACCAGCGGACGGTAGAGGCTACACCTTC. It specifies CASSPADGRGYTF. Full variable domain (rest looked up from reference TRBV18 and TRBJ1-2): NAGVMQNPRHLVRRRGQEARLRCSPMKGHSHVYWYRQLPEEGLKFMVYLQKENIIDESGMPKERFSAEFPKEGPSILRIQQVVRGDSAAYFCASSPADGRGYTFGSGTRLTVV.

This clonotype was picked up many times. CDR3 residues: CASSLGQGIYEQYF. CDR3 DNA: TGTGCCAGCAGCTTAGGACAGGGAATCTACGAGCAGTACTTC. J is TRBJ2-7 and V is TRBV7-6, with 7 bases identical to TRBD1. CDR3 length equals 14 residues. Germline V gives CDR1 SGHVS, CDR2 FNYEAQ. With 1 base clipped from V and 3 bases from J, the junction kept 3 bases outside the gene matches.

This clonotype was seen many times. The gene calls are TRBV27 and TRBJ2-7, with D uncertain. The length of the CDR3 is 16 residues. The germline CDR1 and CDR2 sequences are MNHEY and SMNVEV (reference sequence). Trimming took off 5 bases at V and 3 bases at J, with 20 bases between the two ends. CDR3 amino acids: CASSRFDGVDIYEQYF. The CDR3 DNA reads as TGTGCCAGCAGTCGATTCGACGGAGTTGACATCTACGAGCAGTACTTC.

This clonotype was counted ten times or more. The gene calls are TRBV27 and TRBJ2-3; D possibly corresponds to TRBD2 (5 bases). Germline assignment: CDR1 MNHEY and CDR2 SMNVEV (reference sequence). V lost 7 bases and J lost 2, with 16 bases in between. This CDR3 spans 15 amino acids. CDR3 loop: CASIQREGYTDTQYF. The DNA for the CDR3 is TGTGCCAGCATCCAAAGAGAGGGTTACACAGATACGCAGTATTTT.

With respect to this clonotype: This sequence may be a read error, since a much larger clone differs from it by one base. V is TRBV27 and J is TRBJ2-7; D remains unclear. Trimming removed 6 bases from V and 4 bases from J, with 16 bases in between. The length of the CDR3 is 14 residues. The germline V gene has CDR1 MNHEY and CDR2 SMNVEV (reference sequence). The CDR3 sequence is CASSSAGELYEQYF. CDR3 coding DNA: TGTGCCAGCAGCTCTGCAGGTGAACTTTACGAGCAGTACTTC.

This clonotype was picked up many times. The CDR3 reads CASGQVSNQPQHF. The CDR3 DNA reads as TGTGCCAGCGGACAAGTTAGCAATCAGCCCCAGCATTTT. The chain links TRBV12-3 or TRBV12-4 to TRBJ1-5, with D maybe TRBD1 (5 bases). Trimming pared 8 bases from V and 0 bases from J, leaving 8 bases between. The CDR3 is 13 residues long.

This clonotype was seen repeatedly, ten times or more. This rearrangement joins TRBV6-1 to TRBJ1-2; D perhaps matches TRBD1 (6 bases). V lost 7 bases and J 5 bases, leaving 14 bases between the germline ends. The CDR3 has 13 amino acids. Germline V gene lookup returns CDR1 MNHNS and CDR2 SASEGT. The CDR3 is CASTTTGLYGYTF. The CDR3 region has the DNA TGTGCCAGCACCACGACAGGCTTATATGGCTACACCTTC.

To note about this clonotype: Given the absence of the conserved phenylalanine or tryptophan at the CDR3 end, a read error is likely. In DNA form, the CDR3 reads TGTGCCAGCAGTGGGTCACTGACAGAAGGTTATGGCTACACCATC. It translates to CASSGSLTEGYGYTI. The genes are TRBV6-1 and TRBJ1-2, with D possibly being TRBD1 (5 bases). The CDR3 length is 15 residues. Germline CDR1 MNHNS, CDR2 SASEGT. V was cut by 4 bases and J by 5 bases, with 17 bases left in between.

This clonotype has more than one count but fewer than ten. V usage is TRBV19 and J usage is TRBJ1-1, with 10 bases identical to TRBD1. Trimming removed 4 bases from V and 1 base from J; junction bases left unmatched: 9. The germline gives CDR1 LNHDA, CDR2 SQIVND (reference sequence). The CDR3 sequence is 17 residues long. CDR3 nucleotide sequence: TGTGCCAGTAGTACTTGGGACAGGGGAAGAGGGAACACTGAAGCTTTCTTT. Its translation is CASSTWDRGRGNTEAFF.

The J gene is TRBJ2-3, the V gene TRBV6-1, with D unclear. CDR3 length: 14 residues. V lost 7 bases to trimming and J lost 6 bases, with 17 bases between them. CDR1 and CDR2 from the germline V gene are MNHNS and SASEGT. The CDR3 sequence is CASNTRAAQDTQYF. The CDR3 nucleotides read TGTGCCAGCAACACACGGGCAGCACAGGATACGCAGTATTTT.

This clonotype was seen ten or more times. The genes are TRBV27 and TRBJ1-1, with 7 bases identical to TRBD1. Germline assignment: CDR1 MNHEY and CDR2 SMNVEV (reference sequence). The CDR3 totals 16 residues. Trimming at V came to 6 bases and at J to 1 base, leaving 11 bases not matched to a gene. CDR3 coding DNA: TGTGCCAGCAGCCTATGGCCGGGGACAGCGAACACTGAAGCTTTCTTT. As protein: CASSLWPGTANTEAFF.

There are many counts of this clonotype. The rearrangement links TRBV6-1 to TRBJ1-6; D remains unclear. The V gene's germline CDR1 is MNHNS and CDR2 SASEGT. V was trimmed by 0 bases and J by 4 bases, leaving 10 bases between them. CDR3 size: 16 residues. DNA for the CDR3: TGTGCCAGCAGTGAAGCGAATGGAGAATATAATTCACCCCTCCACTTT. The encoded protein is CASSEANGEYNSPLHF.

Points on this clonotype: A much bigger clone sits one base away, suggesting this may be a read error. The rearrangement links TRBV19 to TRBJ1-5, with D unresolved. The CDR3 sequence is 15 residues long. Germline V gene data show CDR1 as LNHDA and CDR2 as SQIVND (reference sequence). CDR3 bases: TGTGCCAGTAGTGTGGATGTGGCCAACAATCAGCCCCGGCATTTT. As protein: CASSVDVANNQPRHF.

With regard to this clonotype: The junction does not match germline at one end; this may be a read error. The chain combines TRBV14 with TRBJ1-1; 8 bases are a match to TRBD1. From germline, CDR1 is SGHDN and CDR2 FVKESK. The CDR3 has 14 amino acids. DNA for the CDR3: TGTGCCAGCAGCCAGCGGACAGGGAACGCTGAAGCTTTCTTT. Encoded protein: CASSQRTGNAEAFF. Drawing the rest from reference TRBV14 and TRBJ1-1, the complete variable domain is EAGVTQFPSHSVIEKGQTVTLRCDPISGHDNLYWYRRVMGKEIKFLLHFVKESKQDESGMPNNRFLAERTGGTYSTLKVQPAELEDSGVYFCASSQRTGNAEAFFGQGTRLTVV.

The V call is TRBV11-2, the J call TRBJ2-3; 10 bases line up with TRBD2. This CDR3 is 16 amino acids long. The V gene's germline CDR1 is SGHAT and CDR2 FQNNGV. V trimming: 0 bases; J trimming: 0 bases; junction bases outside the gene matches: 0. The CDR3 loop is CASSLELAGSTDTQYF. The CDR3, as DNA: TGTGCCAGCAGCTTAGAACTAGCGGGGAGCACAGATACGCAGTATTTT.

This clonotype was counted ten times or more. One end of the junction is discordant with germline, which a read error may explain. The chain recombines TRBV3-1 with TRBJ1-1; TRBD1 might be the D (5 bases). The CDR3 covers 16 residues. Germline V gives CDR1 LGHDT, CDR2 YNNKEL (reference sequence). CDR3 region: CASSKEGAGGNTEAFF. The CDR3 coding sequence is TGTGCCAGCAGCAAAGAAGGGGCGGGCGGGAACACTGAAGCTTTCTTT.

This clonotype has a count of ten or more. The chain is built from TRBV5-1 and TRBJ2-3; 9 bases are shared with TRBD1. In germline, CDR1 is SGHRS, CDR2 YFSETQ. The CDR3 runs to 15 residues. With V trimmed by 7 bases and J by 4 bases, 10 bases remained unmatched. The CDR3 is CASSYRGRLADTQYF. The CDR3 DNA reads as TGCGCCAGCTCATACAGGGGGCGTTTAGCAGATACGCAGTATTTT.

The chain is built from TRBV7-9 and TRBJ1-1; weak D call: TRBD1 (5 bases). CDR1 and CDR2 from the germline V gene are SEHNR and FQNEAQ (reference sequence). The CDR3 is 12 amino acids. The V gene lost 1 base and the J gene lost 11 bases, with 11 bases spanning the gap. The DNA of the CDR3 is TGTGCCAGCAGCTTAGAAGGGGCGGGGGCTTTCTTT. It is translated as CASSLEGAGAFF.

This clonotype was seen at least ten times. The chain links TRBV12-3 or TRBV12-4 to TRBJ2-1; a weak D match, TRBD2 (5 bases). V lost 8 bases to trimming and J lost 9 bases, with 23 bases between them. CDR3 length: 15 residues. The CDR3 nucleotides read TGTGCCAGCCGCCGTGGGCTAGTGGTCGGGATTGAGCAGTTCTTC. This sequence encodes CASRRGLVVGIEQFF.